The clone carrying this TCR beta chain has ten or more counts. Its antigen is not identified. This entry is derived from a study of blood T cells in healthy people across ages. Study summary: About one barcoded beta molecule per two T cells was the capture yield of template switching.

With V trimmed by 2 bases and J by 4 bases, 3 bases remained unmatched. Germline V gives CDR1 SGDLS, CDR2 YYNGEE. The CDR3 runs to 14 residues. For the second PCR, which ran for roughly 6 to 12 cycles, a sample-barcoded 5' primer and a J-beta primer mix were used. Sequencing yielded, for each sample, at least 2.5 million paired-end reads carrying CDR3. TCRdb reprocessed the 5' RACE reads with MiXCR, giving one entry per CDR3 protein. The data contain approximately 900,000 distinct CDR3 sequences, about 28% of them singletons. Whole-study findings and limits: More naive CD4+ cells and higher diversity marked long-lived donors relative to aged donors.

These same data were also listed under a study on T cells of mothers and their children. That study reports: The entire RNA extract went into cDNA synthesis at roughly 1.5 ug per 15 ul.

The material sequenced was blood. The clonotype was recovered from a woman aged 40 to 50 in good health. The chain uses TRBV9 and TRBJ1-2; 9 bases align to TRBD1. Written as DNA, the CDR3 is TGTGCCAGCAGCGTCGGGACAGGGCCCTATGGCTACACCTTC. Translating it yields CASSVGTGPYGYTF.